This T cell receptor (beta chain) was sequenced during a study of blood T cell repertoires in COVID-19. CDR3 size: 17 residues. Germline V gene data show CDR1 as SGHNT and CDR2 as YYREEE (reference sequence). V lost 0 bases and J lost 7, with 22 bases in between. The participants were between about 18 and 90 years old and came from about two dozen US areas. In assigning cohorts, the study relied on participant-reported clinical history. Authors' methods: By means of reference gene primer amplification, nucleated cell counts were estimated. Profiled with immunoSEQ multiplex PCR; TCRdb holds only in-frame clones, not every one. That table is the source of V, J and clone size, and D and trimming were worked out from the DNA. The sample gives around 210,000 clones, roughly 90% of which show up once; roughly 8.8% is in the top ten.

The receptor was isolated from a woman younger than 30 who had recovered from COVID-19. What was sequenced was PBMCs or T cells enriched from blood (not recorded which). The V call is TRBV5-4, the J call TRBJ1-2, with TRBD1 as a possible D gene (6 bases). The CDR3 bases are TGTGCCAGCAGCTTGGGTGCGGGGGGCGCCATCGTAGGTGGCTACACCTTC. This translates into CASSLGAGGAIVGGYTF.